Listed below are T cell receptor beta chains from one sample, sequenced in a study of cytomegalovirus exposure and HLA in healthy donors. Data came from immunoSEQ multiplex PCR; TCRdb stores just in-frame clones and leaves some out. The data contain some 170,000 clones, roughly 85% of them singletons. Sequenced material: PBMCs. These receptors all stem from a man in his forties in good health and CMV-seropositive. The CDR3 runs from the conserved cysteine through the conserved F or W. Fields, in order: clone size, CDR3 length, J gene, D gene, V gene, CDR3 protein, CDR3 DNA. A D gene is named only where the DNA matches it firmly. Not every row has a clone size; where given, it reads once, few, many or a size class.

>-|15|TRBJ1-5|-|TRBV6-4
CASRNGGGRAQPQHF
TGTGCCAGCAGAAACGGCGGGGGTCGGGCTCAGCCCCAGCATTTT
>-|13|TRBJ2-1|-|TRBV10-3
CAIRTHSYNEQFF
TGTGCCATAAGGACTCATTCCTACAATGAGCAGTTCTTC
>-|15|TRBJ1-2|-|TRBV28
CASSLAGQGGYGYTF
TGTGCCAGCAGTTTAGCGGGCCAGGGAGGCTATGGCTACACCTTC
>-|17|TRBJ2-1|TRBD2|TRBV7-9
CASSPGLAGGRDNEQFF
TGTGCCAGCAGCCCGGGACTAGCGGGAGGTCGAGACAATGAGCAGTTCTTC
>-|16|TRBJ2-1|TRBD1|TRBV11-3
CASSLVWDRGMNEQFF
TGTGCCAGCAGCTTAGTGTGGGACAGGGGAATGAATGAGCAGTTCTTC
>-|14|TRBJ2-2|TRBD1|TRBV11-3
CASSQGAAYGELFF
TGTGCCAGCAGCCAGGGGGCAGCATACGGGGAGCTGTTTTTT
>few|13|TRBJ2-1|-|TRBV27
CASSITTYNEQFF
TGTGCCAGCAGTATCACTACCTACAATGAGCAGTTCTTC
>-|15|TRBJ2-7|-|TRBV6-1
CASSYSGGSSYEQYF
TGTGCCAGCAGCTATAGCGGAGGCAGCTCCTACGAGCAGTACTTC
>-|15|TRBJ2-7|-|TRBV19
CASSSLSGGKNEQYF
TGTGCCAGTAGTAGTCTCTCTGGGGGCAAGAACGAGCAGTACTTC
>-|15|TRBJ2-6|-|TRBV7-9
CASSPTPSRANVLTF
TGTGCCAGCAGCCCGACTCCCTCTCGGGCCAACGTCCTGACTTTC
>-|12|TRBJ2-7|TRBD2|TRBV25-1
CASTLGGTSVYF
TGTGCCAGCACCCTGGGGGGTACTAGCGTCTACTTC
>-|13|TRBJ2-1|-|TRBV2
CAAQGSSYNEQFF
TGTGCCGCCCAGGGATCTTCATACAATGAGCAGTTCTTC
>-|16|TRBJ2-5|-|TRBV9
CASSPGTSRHQETQYF
TGTGCCAGCAGCCCTGGAACTAGCCGACACCAAGAGACCCAGTACTTC
>-|15|TRBJ2-3|-|TRBV5-1
CASSFGRARTDTQYF
TGCGCCAGCAGCTTCGGGCGGGCCCGCACAGATACGCAGTATTTT